The 9 T cell receptor beta chains below were found in one sample sequenced in a study of blood T cell repertoires in COVID-19 (dated by TCRdb to 2019 to 2021). The receptor library was made with the immunoSEQ multiplex PCR assay. The immuneACCESS repertoire file appears here via TCRdb, limited to in-frame rearrangements. These files lack a portion of the clones; in checked studies, under half of the deficit traces to unresolved V genes, and the cause of the others is not known. The sample has 35,000 or so clones on record, approximately 84% of them singletons. 25% to 30% of the sample belongs to the ten largest clones. Sequences were obtained from peripheral blood. The receptors shown here come from a man older than 75 with active or convalescent COVID-19.

The V and J genes are TRBV7-9 and TRBJ2-7, with D uncertain. Trimming pared 3 bases from V and 0 bases from J, leaving 3 bases between. There are 12 residues in the CDR3. CDR1 SEHNR and CDR2 FQNEAQ come from the germline V gene (reference sequence). The CDR3: CASSFSSYEQYF. DNA for the CDR3: TGTGCCAGCAGCTTCAGCTCCTACGAGCAGTACTTC.

V gene TRBV25-1 combines with J gene TRBJ2-1, with 12 positions matching TRBD2. Germline-derived CDR1 and CDR2 are MGHDK and SYGVNS. J lost 4 bases, V lost 6 bases, and 7 bases had no gene match. The CDR3 spans 16 residues. CDR3 in DNA: TGTGCCAGCAGCAGAGGGACTAGCGGGTTATACAATGAGCAGTTCTTC. Translated: CASSRGTSGLYNEQFF.

This chain joins TRBV4-1 and TRBJ2-1; the match to TRBD2 covers 11 bases. V shed 4 bases, J shed 4 bases, and the junction held 9 bases outside the gene matches. This CDR3 region has 17 residues. CDR1 and CDR2 from the germline V gene are MGHRA and YSYEKL. The CDR3, as DNA: TGCGCCAGCAGCCCATCCGGCGGGACTAGCGGATACAATGAGCAGTTCTTC. Translation gives CASSPSGGTSGYNEQFF.

V usage is TRBV24-1 and J usage is TRBJ2-3; TRBD1 agrees at 10 bases. V lost 4 bases, J lost 3 bases, and 12 bases stayed unmatched. CDR1 and CDR2 (germline): KGHDR, SFDVKD. This CDR3 is built from 18 residues. CDR3 DNA: TGTGCCACCAGTGAGGCCCTTGGGACAGGGGTCGGTACAGATACGCAGTATTTT. Its translation: CATSEALGTGVGTDTQYF.

The chain is built from TRBV6-2 or TRBV6-3 and TRBJ2-7; 7 bases are a match to TRBD1. V shed 4 bases, J shed 6 bases, and the junction held 9 bases outside the gene matches. The CDR3 loop spans 14 amino acids. Germline CDR1 and CDR2: MNHEY and SVGEGT. The CDR3 DNA reads TGTGCCAGCAGTTTTCAGGGGGAGATCGGCGAGCAGTACTTC. This sequence encodes CASSFQGEIGEQYF.

The V gene is TRBV7-2, the J gene TRBJ2-3, with 9 bases aligning to TRBD2. The V segment lost 5 bases and the J segment 2 bases; nucleotides outside the gene matches: 5. CDR3 length equals 15 residues. Per germline, CDR1 SGHTA and CDR2 FQGNSA. The CDR3, as DNA: TGTGCCAGCAGCCCCCGACTAGCGGCCACAGATACGCAGTATTTT. This codes for CASSPRLAATDTQYF.

Here the CDR3 DNA reads TGTGCCAGTACCACAAGCGGGAGGAACTACAATGAGCAGTTCTTC. This translates into CASTTSGRNYNEQFF. This chain uses TRBV19 with TRBJ2-1; 9 positions match TRBD2. Trimming removed 7 bases from V and 3 bases from J; junction bases left unmatched: 7. Germline loops: CDR1 LNHDA, CDR2 SQIVND (reference sequence). The CDR3 sequence is 15 residues long.

In its sample, this clone was seen a few times. The chain recombines TRBV11-3 with TRBJ2-1; 10 bases are a match to TRBD2. This CDR3 contains 16 residues. J gave up 3 bases and V 5 bases, and 7 bases lay outside the gene matches. Germline V CDR1 and CDR2: SGHNT, YENEEA. The DNA for the CDR3 is TGTGCCAGCAGCCGAACTAGCGGGGTGATCTACAATGAGCAGTTCTTC. This encodes CASSRTSGVIYNEQFF.

The genes are TRBV5-1 and TRBJ2-1; 12 bases are a match to TRBD2. Trimming cost V 3 bases and J 0 bases; bases outside gene matches: 4. CDR1 and CDR2 (germline): SGHRS, YFSETQ. The CDR3 sequence is 17 residues long. CDR3 protein: CASSSPGLAGSYNEQFF. Written as DNA, the CDR3 is TGCGCCAGCAGCTCACCGGGACTAGCGGGCTCCTACAATGAGCAGTTCTTC. Full variable domain (rest looked up from reference TRBV5-1 and TRBJ2-1): KAGVTQTPRYLIKTRGQQVTLSCSPISGHRSVSWYQQTPGQGLQFLFEYFSETQRNKGNFPGRFSGRQFSNSRSEMNVSTLELGDSALYLCASSSPGLAGSYNEQFFGPGTRLTVL.